These 2 T cell receptor beta chains share one sample of origin, sequenced in a study of blood T cell repertoires in COVID-19. The method was immunoSEQ multiplex PCR; TCRdb's version includes in-frame clones alone and lacks a portion of them. Of approximately 260,000 clones detected, roughly 83% appear once; the ten largest clones hold roughly 9.6%. Sequencing input: peripheral blood. These receptors originate from a woman aged 80 or over with acute or convalescent COVID-19.

To note about this clone: Other DNA variants within this sample encode the same CDR3. This rearrangement joins TRBV18 to TRBJ2-6, with D possibly being TRBD2 (5 bases). The length of the CDR3 is 15 residues. Trimming cost V 4 bases and J 1 base, with 8 bases left between them. Germline CDR1 is KGHSH and CDR2 is LQKENI. The CDR3 here is CASSQTGSGANVLTF. The CDR3 DNA reads TGTGCCAGCTCACAGACGGGGTCTGGGGCCAACGTCCTGACTTTC.

The chain couples TRBV19 to TRBJ1-5; D unresolved. This CDR3 comprises 15 residues. The V end lost 5 bases, the J end lost 4 bases, and 15 bases lay between the germline ends. Germline values: CDR1 LNHDA, CDR2 SQIVND (reference sequence). CDR3 bases: TGTGCCAGTAGTGCCGGAGGCAGCATAAATCAGCCCCAGCATTTT. This gives the protein CASSAGGSINQPQHF.